This T cell receptor (beta chain) was recovered during a study of T cell changes during pregnancy in multiple sclerosis. TCRdb's copy holds only in-frame clones and misses some; the assay was immunoSEQ multiplex PCR. The table lists some 45,000 clones, 75% to 95% of them singletons, with under 2% in the top ten. The specimen was CD4+ T cells from peripheral blood mononuclear cells, collected after pregnancy. The sequence was obtained from a female donor in good health, enrolled as a control in a pregnancy study.

This chain's CDR3 is CASSAETGRNTEAFF. The DNA for the CDR3 is TGCGCCAGCAGCGCAGAGACAGGGAGGAACACTGAAGCTTTCTTT. V and J are TRBV5-1 and TRBJ1-1; 7 bases are shared with TRBD1. CDR3 length: 15 amino acids. After removal of 4 bases from V and 1 base from J, the junction contained 7 bases not matched to a gene. CDR1 and CDR2 from the germline V gene are SGHRS and YFSETQ.